The 30 T cell receptor beta chains in this list originate from one sample, sequenced in a study of beta chain features in type 1 diabetes. Broader study findings: In all four CD4+ subsets, TCRB CDR3 length was significantly, moderately reduced in type 1 diabetes.

No antigen is known for these receptors. Every isolated RNA sample was fully reverse transcribed, so sequencing captured expressed TCRB transcripts. The method was immunoSEQ multiplex PCR; TCRdb's version includes in-frame clones alone and lacks a portion of them. Of more than 150,000 clones in the sample, approximately 10% are singletons; the top ten hold 0.7%. The sequencing input was central memory CD4+ T cells from blood. Receptors were obtained from a young woman with type 1 diabetes.

V usage is TRBV7-8 and J usage is TRBJ2-1; the match to TRBD1 covers 7 bases. The CDR3 length is 13 residues. Germline-derived CDR1 and CDR2 are SGHVS and FQNEAQ. Trimming took 5 bases from V and 5 from J; bases not matched to a gene: 3. DNA for the CDR3: TGTGCCAGCAGCCGGGACAGAAACAATGAGCAGTTCTTC. It translates to CASSRDRNNEQFF. The whole variable domain, remainder taken from reference TRBV7-8 and TRBJ2-1, is GAGVSQSPRYKVAKRGQDVALRCDPISGHVSLFWYQQALGQGPEFLTYFQNEAQLDKSGLPSDRFFAERPEGSVSTLKIQRTQQEDSAVYLCASSRDRNNEQFFGPGTRLTVL.

This clone was detected only a few times. V and J are TRBV11-2 and TRBJ2-5; D is ambiguous. Trimming shortened V by 2 bases and J by 2 bases, and 6 bases separated the two germline ends. CDR3 length: 13 amino acids. Germline CDR1 reads SGHAT; CDR2 reads FQNNGV. CDR3 sequence reads: CASSLFQQETQYF. DNA of the CDR3: TGTGCCAGCAGCTTATTCCAGCAAGAGACCCAGTACTTC. Complete variable domain (other parts from reference TRBV11-2 and TRBJ2-5): EAGVAQSPRYKIIEKRQSVAFWCNPISGHATLYWYQQILGQGPKLLIQFQNNGVVDDSQLPKDRFSAERLKGVDSTLKIQPAKLEDSAVYLCASSLFQQETQYFGPGTRLLVL.

V and J are TRBV7-3 and TRBJ2-6; a weak D match, TRBD2 (5 bases). Between the trimmed V and J ends, which lost 3 bases and 3 bases, there was a span of 15 bases. The CDR3 covers 17 residues. CDR1 is SGHTA and CDR2 is FQGTGA in the germline V gene. The CDR3 region has the DNA TGTGCCAGCAGCTTCACGGGTGGCGAGGGTGGGGCCAACGTCCTGACTTTC. It is translated as CASSFTGGEGGANVLTF.

This clone was counted at least ten times. The chain is built from TRBV30 and TRBJ1-2, with D unclear. Germline V gene data show CDR1 as GTSNPN and CDR2 as SVGIG (reference sequence). The CDR3 extends over 12 amino acids. Trimming removed 3 bases at V and 4 bases at J, with 9 bases between. The CDR3 region has the DNA TGTGCCTGGAGCAGGATGAGCTATGGCTACACCTTC. Protein product: CAWSRMSYGYTF.

The chain joins TRBV5-1 to TRBJ2-7, with D maybe TRBD2 (5 bases). The CDR3 has 14 amino acids. V lost 4 bases and J 3 bases, leaving 14 bases between the germline ends. Per germline, CDR1 SGHRS and CDR2 YFSETQ. CDR3: CASSDEAGSYEQYF. The CDR3 bases are TGCGCCAGCAGCGATGAGGCGGGCAGCTACGAGCAGTACTTC.

J is TRBJ2-3 and V is TRBV28; perhaps TRBD2 as D (5 bases). This CDR3 is 14 amino acids long. V lost 5 bases and J 3 bases, leaving 12 bases between the germline ends. Germline values: CDR1 MDHEN, CDR2 SYDVKM. The CDR3 nucleotides are TGTGCCAGCAGTCGGGGAGCGGAAACAGATACGCAGTATTTT. Translation: CASSRGAETDTQYF.

The chain joins TRBV9 to TRBJ2-3; 9 nucleotides agree with TRBD2. V was clipped by 4 bases and J by 4 bases; unmatched bases: 13. The V gene's germline CDR1 is SGDLS and CDR2 YYNGEE. CDR3 length: 17 amino acids. CDR3 region: CASSREFSGSVADTQYF. In DNA, the CDR3 is TGTGCCAGCAGCCGAGAATTTAGCGGGAGCGTGGCAGATACGCAGTATTTT.

As to this clone: The same CDR3 is also encoded by other DNA sequences in this sample. The chain employs TRBV28 and TRBJ2-7; TRBD2 agrees at 10 bases. V trimming: 2 bases; J trimming: 6 bases; junction bases outside the gene matches: 4. This CDR3 contains 14 residues. Germline V gene lookup returns CDR1 MDHEN and CDR2 SYDVKM. DNA of the CDR3: TGTGCCAGCAGTTTAGCTAGCGGGAGAGGCGAGCAGTACTTC. As protein: CASSLASGRGEQYF.

This clone was counted only a few times. The J gene is TRBJ1-1, the V gene TRBV30; possible D gene TRBD1, 5 bases. V was trimmed by 0 bases and J by 6 bases, leaving 11 bases between them. CDR1 GTSNPN and CDR2 SVGIG come from the germline V gene (reference sequence). The CDR3 extends over 13 amino acids. The CDR3 coding sequence is TGTGCCTGGAGTGTAATAGGGGAAGCTGAAGCTTTCTTT. The encoded protein is CAWSVIGEAEAFF.

This clone was found many times. The genes are TRBV4-2 and TRBJ1-2; the match to TRBD1 covers 12 bases. The V gene end was trimmed by 4 bases and the J gene end by 8 bases; junction bases not matched to a gene: 8. The CDR3 is 15 residues long. Per germline, CDR1 LGHNA and CDR2 YNFKEQ. The CDR3 sequence is CASSPSGTGGLGYTF. In DNA, the CDR3 is TGTGCCAGCAGCCCGTCGGGGACAGGGGGCCTAGGCTACACCTTC.

This clone came up many times. The J gene is TRBJ2-7, the V gene TRBV30; a possible D gene is TRBD1 (6 bases). CDR1 GTSNPN and CDR2 SVGIG come from the germline V gene (reference sequence). The CDR3 spans 14 residues. V dropped 0 bases and J dropped 3 bases, with 12 bases sitting between them. CDR3 coding DNA: TGTGCCTGGAGTGTAACAGGGAGAAGCTACGAGCAGTACTTC. Protein sequence: CAWSVTGRSYEQYF.

This clone was seen more than once but under ten times. The chain employs TRBV5-4 and TRBJ1-4, with TRBD1 identical over 7 bases. This CDR3 is 14 amino acids long. The ends lost 4 bases at V and 7 bases at J; junction bases unmatched: 7. Germline CDR1 reads SGHNT; CDR2 reads YYREEE (reference sequence). The CDR3 DNA reads as TGTGCCAGCAGCCTACAGGGGTCGGGTGAAAAACTGTTTTTT. It encodes CASSLQGSGEKLFF. Variable domain in full (rest from reference TRBV5-4 and TRBJ1-4): ETGVTQSPTHLIKTRGQQVTLRCSSQSGHNTVSWYQQALGQGPQFIFQYYREEENGRGNFPPRFSGLQFPNYSSELNVNALELDDSALYLCASSLQGSGEKLFFGSGTQLSVL.

The rearrangement uses TRBV19 and TRBJ2-7, with TRBD1 matching 7 bases. V lost 4 bases to trimming and J lost 1 base; unmatched junction nucleotides: 7. The CDR3 length is 15 residues. The germline gives CDR1 LNHDA, CDR2 SQIVND (reference sequence). The CDR3 loop is CASSKPGTESYEQYF. DNA for the CDR3: TGTGCCAGTAGTAAACCCGGGACAGAGTCCTACGAGCAGTACTTC.

The chain has TRBV5-5 and TRBJ1-2; 7 nucleotides match TRBD1. The trim removed 2 bases at V and 6 bases at J, leaving 1 base unmatched. Germline-derived CDR1 and CDR2 are SGHKS and YYEKEE (reference sequence). The CDR3 loop spans 12 amino acids. CDR3 in amino acids: CASSFDRDGYTF. Written as DNA, the CDR3 is TGTGCCAGCAGCTTCGACAGGGATGGCTACACCTTC.

The rearrangement joins TRBV6-6 to TRBJ1-1; TRBD1 is a possible D gene (6 bases). The germline V gene has CDR1 MNHNY and CDR2 SVGAGI (reference sequence). This CDR3 has 14 amino acids. Trimming stripped 4 bases from V and 2 bases from J, with 11 bases between. CDR3 sequence reads: CASSFTTGNTEAFF. In DNA, the CDR3 is TGTGCCAGCAGTTTCACGACAGGTAACACTGAAGCTTTCTTT.

This clone was counted between two and nine times. The chain couples TRBV7-8 to TRBJ2-4; 10 nucleotides match TRBD2. V shed 8 bases, J shed 8 bases, and the junction held 15 bases outside the gene matches. The CDR3 has 16 amino acids. The germline CDR1 and CDR2 sequences are SGHVS and FQNEAQ. Written as DNA, the CDR3 is TGTGCCAGCGTAGCGGGAGGTATCGGCGGGATAGACATTCAGTACTTC. Translation gives CASVAGGIGGIDIQYF.

This clone was counted a few times. J is TRBJ2-5 and V is TRBV28; unclear D gene. This CDR3 is 12 amino acids long. Per germline, CDR1 MDHEN and CDR2 SYDVKM. V was shortened by 5 bases and J by 1 base, with 5 bases between the two germline ends. The CDR3 DNA is TGTGCCAGCAGTCCAGGCCAAGAGACCCAGTACTTC. It is translated as CASSPGQETQYF.

This chain connects TRBV28 to TRBJ2-7; a possible D gene is TRBD2 (5 bases). V lost 8 bases and J lost 5, with 28 bases in between. Germline V CDR1 and CDR2: MDHEN, SYDVKM. The CDR3 is made up of 17 amino acids. The CDR3 DNA follows: TGTGCCAGCGTTCCCCTAAGACCTAGCTATACCTACCACGAGCAGTACTTC. This encodes CASVPLRPSYTYHEQYF.

This clone was observed a few times. The V gene is TRBV9, the J gene TRBJ2-7, with TRBD2 matching 7 bases. The CDR3 spans 13 residues. Trimming cost V 4 bases and J 6 bases; bases outside gene matches: 7. CDR1 and CDR2 (germline): SGDLS, YYNGEE. The CDR3: CASSQSSSGEQYF. In DNA form, the CDR3 reads TGTGCCAGCAGCCAGTCCTCTAGCGGCGAGCAGTACTTC.

This clone was picked up a small number of times. The chain combines TRBV6-5 with TRBJ2-3; TRBD2 aligns across 7 bases. Unmatched junction bases numbered 11, after V lost 6 bases and J lost 5 bases. Germline V gene data show CDR1 as MNHEY and CDR2 as SVGAGI. This CDR3 spans 15 amino acids. CDR3 DNA: TGTGCCAGCAGAAAGAGCGGGGCGGTGAAAGATACGCAGTATTTT. Its protein product is CASRKSGAVKDTQYF.

This clone was detected only a few times. This chain joins TRBV19 and TRBJ2-7; a possible D gene is TRBD2 (6 bases). From germline, CDR1 is LNHDA and CDR2 SQIVND (reference sequence). Trimming stripped 4 bases from V and 7 bases from J, with 17 bases between. The CDR3 extends over 14 amino acids. This CDR3 reads CASSTDGGGREQYF. The DNA for the CDR3 is TGTGCCAGTAGTACAGACGGTGGAGGGCGGGAGCAGTACTTC. Complete variable domain (other parts from reference TRBV19 and TRBJ2-7): DGGITQSPKYLFRKEGQNVTLSCEQNLNHDAMYWYRQDPGQGLRLIYYSQIVNDFQKGDIAEGYSVSREKKESFPLTVTSAQKNPTAFYLCASSTDGGGREQYFGPGTRLTVT.

V gene TRBV5-1 combines with J gene TRBJ1-1, with TRBD1 matching 12 bases. V lost 7 bases and J lost 2; bases outside the gene matches: 3. Germline CDR1 reads SGHRS; CDR2 reads YFSETQ. The CDR3 is made up of 14 amino acids. In nucleotides, the CDR3 is TGCGCCAGCGGTGGGACAGGGGGCAACACTGAAGCTTTCTTT. Translating it yields CASGGTGGNTEAFF.

J is TRBJ2-1 and V is TRBV9; D unresolved. Germline V gene lookup returns CDR1 SGDLS and CDR2 YYNGEE. Trimming pared 0 bases from V and 8 bases from J, leaving 12 bases between. The CDR3 covers 14 residues. The DNA of the CDR3 is TGTGCCAGCAGCGTAGCTACGGGTCCGTATGAGCAGTTCTTC. This translates into CASSVATGPYEQFF.

This clone has just a few counts. As DNA, the CDR3 is TGTGCCAGCAGTCACGGGACTGACTATGGCTACACCTTC. Translated: CASSHGTDYGYTF. The chain links TRBV28 to TRBJ1-2; D perhaps matches TRBD1 (5 bases). Germline lookup yields CDR1 MDHEN and CDR2 SYDVKM. The CDR3 has 13 residues. V lost 5 bases and J lost 3, with 10 bases in between.

This clone was observed a handful of times. The chain uses TRBV18 and TRBJ1-1, with D maybe TRBD1 (6 bases). Germline V gene lookup returns CDR1 KGHSH and CDR2 LQKENI. V was trimmed by 3 bases and J by 5 bases, leaving 16 bases between them. This CDR3 region has 15 residues. The CDR3 here is CASSPASSQGTEAFF. CDR3 in DNA: TGTGCCAGCTCACCCGCCAGCTCCCAGGGGACTGAAGCTTTCTTT.

The chain has TRBV6-5 and TRBJ1-2; 10 positions agree with TRBD1. Germline loops: CDR1 MNHEY, CDR2 SVGAGI. J lost 4 bases, V lost 7 bases, and 6 bases had no gene match. This CDR3 is built from 14 residues. CDR3 nucleotides: TGTGCCAGCACCACTGGACAGGGGGGCTATGGCTACACCTTC. Translating gives CASTTGQGGYGYTF.

This clone showed up just a few times. CDR3 in amino acids: CASSVELSGGSEQYF. DNA of the CDR3: TGTGCCAGTAGTGTCGAGTTAAGCGGGGGCAGCGAGCAGTACTTC. This rearrangement joins TRBV19 to TRBJ2-7; 8 bases align to TRBD2. CDR1 is LNHDA, CDR2 SQIVND, per germline (reference sequence). V was clipped by 5 bases and J by 6 bases; unmatched bases: 12. The CDR3 consists of 15 residues.

DNA of the CDR3: TGTGCCAGCAGGGATACAGGGGGCAAGGACATTCAGTACTTC. The encoded protein is CASRDTGGKDIQYF. V gene TRBV7-9 combines with J gene TRBJ2-4; the match to TRBD1 covers 9 bases. Germline CDR1 reads SEHNR; CDR2 reads FQNEAQ (reference sequence). The CDR3 extends over 14 amino acids. V dropped 6 bases and J dropped 8; count of bases not matched to a gene: 8.

V and J are TRBV11-2 and TRBJ1-1; no reliable D call. With 7 bases removed from V and 2 bases from J, the gap between germline ends came to 5 bases. The CDR3 runs 11 residues. The germline CDR1 and CDR2 sequences are SGHAT and FQNNGV. The CDR3: CASTTNTEAFF. CDR3 bases: TGTGCCAGCACCACAAACACTGAAGCTTTCTTT.

CDR3 in amino acids: CASGWRGGAQHF. The CDR3 DNA reads as TGTGCCAGCGGATGGCGAGGGGGAGCCCAGCATTTT. The gene calls are TRBV6-5 and TRBJ1-5; TRBD1 is a possible D gene (6 bases). Germline CDR1 is MNHEY and CDR2 is SVGAGI. Trimming pared 8 bases from V and 11 bases from J, leaving 16 bases between. This CDR3 spans 12 amino acids.